Sequencing of this T cell receptor (beta chain) was carried out in a study of T cell responses to AZD1222 COVID-19 vaccine. Sequenced by immunoSEQ multiplex PCR; TCRdb stores in-frame clones only, minus some. In the table there are about 120,000 clones, 85% to 95% of which are singletons. CDR1 and CDR2 (germline): LNHDA, SQIVND (reference sequence). The length of the CDR3 is 15 residues. Trimming took off 3 bases at V and 4 bases at J, with 13 bases between the two ends. Study outcomes and limitations: Spike-specific TCR breadth and depth went up after people got two AZD1222 doses.

With respect to this clone: Antigen: not known.

The starting material was peripheral blood, obtained 28 days after the second AZD1222 dose. The clonotype originates from an adult who received the AZD1222 COVID-19 vaccine. The chain carries TRBV19 and TRBJ2-1; possible D gene TRBD2, 6 bases. Written as DNA, the CDR3 is TGTGCCAGTAGTATCGATCTAGCGCCTTACAATGAGCAGTTCTTC. Residues: CASSIDLAPYNEQFF.